This T cell receptor (beta chain) appears in the sequencing data of a study of OX40 agonist ivuxolimab in advanced cancers. General notes on the study: Ivuxolimab, which targeted the costimulatory receptor OX40 (CD134), was an agonistic, fully human IgG2 monoclonal antibody. Intravenous ivuxolimab was administered to patients every 2 weeks at six dose levels: 0.01, 0.1, 0.3, 1.5, 3 and 10 mg/kg. Among the 50 to 55 dose-escalation patients, some 20 had hepatocellular carcinoma, about 15 melanoma, 9 renal cell carcinoma and 9 head and neck cancer. In the dose-escalation cohort, over 65% of patients were male, and the mean age was approximately 60 years, with a range of roughly 23 to 85. Prior anti-PD-1, anti-PD-L1 or anti-CTLA-4 therapy was permitted, and checkpoint inhibitors had been received by under 50% of dose-escalation patients. Partial responses occurred in three dose-escalation patients, of whom one had hepatocellular carcinoma and two had cutaneous melanoma. The point of sequencing TCRbeta in the periphery was to test whether ivuxolimab changed TCR sequence diversity and drove clonal T-cell expansion. The paper reports the monotherapy dose-escalation portion (N of about 56 patients) of the phase I ivuxolimab trial. Study-wide conclusions, independent of this receptor: Antigen specificity was not determined for the clonally expanded peripheral T cells. After ivuxolimab, CD8+ T cells had more expanded clones than CD4+ T cells on average. In the 0.1-3.0 mg/kg groups, partial responders were among the patients with the lowest normalized peripheral clonal expansion, particularly in CD8+ T cells. Clonal expansion of both CD4+ and CD8+ blood T cells was observed from baseline to week 6 at doses 0.1 to 3.0 mg/kg. Low levels of normalized T-cell clonal expansion were also shown by some nonresponding patients.

Genomic DNA was extracted from sorted cells for sequencing of the TCRbeta CDR3 region. TCRbeta CDR3 regions were sequenced using the immunoSEQ Assay. As stored in TCRdb, this immuneACCESS dataset retains in-frame rearrangements with V and J assigned. A fraction of the clones does not appear; measured against another copy, unresolved V genes explain less than half of the discrepancy, and the remainder lacks a known reason. This sample is represented by some 20,000 clones; around 84% of them were singletons. Of the sample, over 11% is held by the ten largest clones. As concerns this clone: Its specific antigen is unknown. No qualities accompany the bases; no much larger clone lies one base away.

V is cut back by 3 bases and J by 4 bases, with 4 bases in the junction unmatched. As encoded in the germline V gene, CDR1 is SGDLS while CDR2 is YYNGEE. The CDR3 goes from the cysteine to the phenylalanine over 14 residues. The read is trimmed to its CDR3 DNA, 42 bases read in frame from base 1. The trial excluded patients who had a history of autoimmune disease or were on systemic immunosuppression. Peripheral blood for TCR sequencing was drawn from every dose cohort at baseline, at cycle 4 day 1 and at cycle 7 day 1. Samples came from an open-label, multicenter, first-in-human phase I dose-escalation trial of ivuxolimab. Adults with locally advanced or metastatic melanoma, renal cell, hepatocellular, or head and neck squamous cell carcinoma were enrolled in the trial. Before TCR sequencing, CD4+ and CD8+ T cells were separately sorted from peripheral blood.

The receptor was derived from an adult with an advanced solid tumor such as melanoma, head and neck, liver or kidney cancer. The sequence joins TRBV9 to TRBJ1-5; 7 middle bases align to TRBD1. This sample comprised CD4+ or CD8+ T cells sorted from blood, obtained in a trial of the OX40 agonist ivuxolimab. The CDR3 region has the sequence CASSDRDSNQPQHF. The sequenced DNA: TGTGCCAGCAGCGACCGGGACAGTAATCAGCCCCAGCATTTT.